This TCR beta chain was recovered during a study of shared clonotypes between healthy human individuals. Assay: immunoSEQ multiplex PCR; the TCRdb copy retains only in-frame clones and omits some. Among approximately 2,000,000 clones listed, 85% to 95% were seen once. Naive CD8 cells lacked CD45RO and underwent positive selection for CCR7, leaving out terminally differentiated effector memory CD45RA+ cells. Everyone who donated was a Caucasian adult who lived in Nashville, Tennessee. Germline trimming cut 4 bases from V and 1 base from J; bases unmatched to any gene: 9. This CDR3 comprises 17 residues. Germline CDR1 and CDR2: MNHEY and SMNVEV (reference sequence).

This chain links TRBV27 with TRBJ2-1, with TRBD2 identical over 8 bases. The sequenced sample consisted of naive CD8+ T cells from PBMCs. The clonotype originates from a man aged 18 to 29 in good health. Some clones in this sample may be carry-over from other donors' samples. The CDR3 DNA sequence: TGTGCCAGCAGTTCTAGGGCCAGCGGGAGTTCCTACAATGAGCAGTTCTTC. This translates into CASSSRASGSSYNEQFF.